The next 4 T cell receptor beta chains were all read from a single sample in a study of blood T cell repertoires in COVID-19. TCRdb keeps only in-frame clones here, not all; method: immunoSEQ multiplex PCR. The sample has about 100,000 clones; 80% to 95% are singletons. The specimen was peripheral blood. These receptors all stem from a man aged 60 to 69 with acute or convalescent COVID-19.

The chain carries TRBV19 and TRBJ2-2; 9 positions agree with TRBD1. The V gene's germline CDR1 is LNHDA and CDR2 SQIVND (reference sequence). CDR3 length: 16 residues. The junction had 6 bases not matched to a gene; V was cut back by 5 bases and J by 2 bases. The CDR3 sequence: CASSSSQGANTGELFF. CDR3 sequence (DNA): TGTGCCAGTAGTTCTTCACAGGGGGCAAACACCGGGGAGCTGTTTTTT.

The CDR3 loop reads CASSTIVSGSGYEQYF. As DNA, the CDR3 is TGTGCCAGCAGTACTATCGTGAGCGGGAGTGGGTACGAGCAGTACTTC. V is TRBV28 and J is TRBJ2-7, with 8 nucleotides matching TRBD2. The V segment lost 5 bases and the J segment 4 bases; nucleotides outside the gene matches: 13. Germline V CDR1 and CDR2: MDHEN, SYDVKM. The length of the CDR3 is 16 residues.

The J gene is TRBJ1-1, the V gene TRBV7-2; no clear D. Trimming took 0 bases from V and 4 from J, leaving 6 bases between them. The CDR3 spans 13 residues. CDR1 is SGHTA and CDR2 is FQGNSA in the germline V gene. CDR3 sequence (DNA): TGTGCCAGCAGCTTAGCGCGAGGCACTGAAGCTTTCTTT. Translated: CASSLARGTEAFF. The full variable domain, completed using reference TRBV7-2 and TRBJ1-1, is GAGVSQSPSNKVTEKGKDVELRCDPISGHTALYWYRQSLGQGLEFLIYFQGNSAPDKSGLPSDRFSAERTGGSVSTLTIQRTQQEDSAVYLCASSLARGTEAFFGQGTRLTVV.

The chain couples TRBV7-9 to TRBJ2-3, with a tentative D call TRBD2 (5 bases). The CDR3 spans 16 residues. Looked up from germline, CDR1 is SEHNR and CDR2 is FQNEAQ (reference sequence). The V end was cut by 5 bases, the J end by 0 bases, with 15 bases between. CDR3 sequence: CASSGLEVPSTDTQYF. CDR3 in DNA: TGTGCCAGCAGCGGACTGGAGGTTCCTAGCACAGATACGCAGTATTTT.